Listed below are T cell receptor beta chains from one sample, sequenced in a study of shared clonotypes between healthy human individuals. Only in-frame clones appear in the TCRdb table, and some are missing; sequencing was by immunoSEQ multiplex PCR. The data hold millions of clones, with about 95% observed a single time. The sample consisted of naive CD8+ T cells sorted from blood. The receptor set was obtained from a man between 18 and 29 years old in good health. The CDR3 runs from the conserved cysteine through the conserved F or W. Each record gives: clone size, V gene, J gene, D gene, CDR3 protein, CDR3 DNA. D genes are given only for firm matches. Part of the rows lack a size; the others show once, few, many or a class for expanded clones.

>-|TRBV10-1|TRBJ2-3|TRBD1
CASSDPAGTGDGTQYF
TGCGCCAGCAGTGACCCCGCCGGGACAGGGGACGGTACGCAGTATTTT
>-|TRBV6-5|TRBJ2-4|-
CASSYEGIQYF
TGTGCCAGCAGTTACGAAGGTATTCAGTACTTC
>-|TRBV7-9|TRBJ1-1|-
CASSPHSGMVNTEAFF
TGTGCCAGCAGCCCCCATTCAGGGATGGTGAACACTGAAGCTTTCTTT
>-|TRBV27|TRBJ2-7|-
CASSLEGVLPYQYF
TGTGCCAGCAGTTTGGAGGGGGTGTTACCTTATCAGTACTTC
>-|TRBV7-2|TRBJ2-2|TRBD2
CASSLDIAGVLTGELFF
TGTGCCAGCAGCCTCGACATAGCGGGGGTACTCACCGGGGAGCTGTTTTTT
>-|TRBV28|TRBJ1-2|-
CASSNRQVDGYTF
TGTGCCAGCAGCAATAGACAAGTGGATGGCTACACCTTC
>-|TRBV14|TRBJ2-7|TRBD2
CASSQTTSGKGYEQYF
TGTGCCAGCAGCCAAACGACTAGCGGGAAGGGCTACGAGCAGTACTTC
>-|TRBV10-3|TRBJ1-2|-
CAISESGVDVAGYTF
TGTGCCATCAGTGAGTCTGGGGTAGACGTCGCTGGCTACACCTTC
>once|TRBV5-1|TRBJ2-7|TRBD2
CASSLDLAGGPTNEQYF
TGCGCCAGCAGCTTGGATCTAGCGGGAGGGCCAACGAACGAGCAGTACTTC
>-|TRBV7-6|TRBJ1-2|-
CASSSTSGGEDYGYTF
TGTGCCAGCAGCTCTACTTCGGGGGGCGAGGACTATGGCTACACCTTC
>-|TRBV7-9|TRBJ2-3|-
CASSPFRGSTDTQYF
TGTGCCAGCAGCCCCTTCAGGGGCTCCACAGATACGCAGTATTTT
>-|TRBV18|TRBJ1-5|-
CASSYDPGMNQPQHF
TGTGCCAGCTCATACGACCCGGGAATGAATCAGCCCCAGCATTTT
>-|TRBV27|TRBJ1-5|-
CASSLRFSNQPQHF
TGTGCCAGCAGTTTGCGGTTCAGCAATCAGCCCCAGCATTTT
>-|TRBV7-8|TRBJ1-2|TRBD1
CASSPGTAGGYTF
TGTGCCAGCAGCCCCGGGACAGCTGGTGGCTACACCTTC
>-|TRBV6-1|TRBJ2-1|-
CASSAIQTSIMPDEQFF
TGTGCCAGCAGTGCAATCCAAACTAGTATAATGCCCGATGAGCAGTTCTTC
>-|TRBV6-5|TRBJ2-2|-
CASNPANTGELFF
TGTGCCAGCAATCCAGCGAACACCGGGGAGCTGTTTTTT
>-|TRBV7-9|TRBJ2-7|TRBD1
CASSPRETGGFYEQYF
TGTGCCAGCAGCCCCCGGGAGACAGGGGGCTTTTACGAGCAGTACTTC
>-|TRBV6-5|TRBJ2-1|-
CASSYPVSGEQFF
TGTGCCAGCAGTTACCCGGTGTCGGGGGAGCAGTTCTTC
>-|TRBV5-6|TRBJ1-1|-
CASSLVGDTEAFF
TGTGCCAGCAGCTTGGTTGGGGACACTGAAGCTTTCTTT
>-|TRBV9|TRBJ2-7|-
CARSASGGRGTYEQYF
TGTGCCCGCAGCGCCTCAGGGGGGAGGGGTACCTACGAGCAGTACTTC
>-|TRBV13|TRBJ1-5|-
CASSLSHGGQPQHF
TGTGCCAGCAGCTTGTCTCACGGAGGTCAGCCCCAGCATTTT
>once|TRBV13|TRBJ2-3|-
CASSSRLSTDTQYF
TGTGCCAGCAGCTCGAGACTTAGCACAGATACGCAGTATTTT
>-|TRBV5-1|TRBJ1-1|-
CASSAVPGVEAFF
TGCGCCAGCAGCGCCGTCCCGGGTGTCGAAGCTTTCTTT
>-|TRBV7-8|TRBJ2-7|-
CASSLAWRGTYEQYF
TGTGCCAGCAGCTTGGCATGGAGGGGAACCTACGAGCAGTACTTC
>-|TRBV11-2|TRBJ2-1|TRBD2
CASSLGLAPSYNEQFF
TGTGCCAGCAGCCTCGGACTAGCTCCTTCCTACAATGAGCAGTTCTTC
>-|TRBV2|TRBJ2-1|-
CASGGPLGEQFF
TGTGCCAGCGGGGGACCCCTTGGGGAGCAGTTCTTC
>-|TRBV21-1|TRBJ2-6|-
CASSKGGRANVLTF
TGTGCCAGCAGCAAAGGGGGCAGGGCCAACGTCCTGACTTTC
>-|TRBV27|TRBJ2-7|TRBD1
CASSPRQGALHEQYF
TGTGCCAGCAGTCCAAGACAGGGGGCCCTACACGAGCAGTACTTC
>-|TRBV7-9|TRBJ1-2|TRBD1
CASSPDRGLVYGYTF
TGTGCCAGCAGCCCTGACAGGGGGCTGGTCTATGGCTACACCTTC
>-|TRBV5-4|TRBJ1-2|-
CASSLEVQPFGYTF
TGTGCCAGCAGCTTGGAGGTCCAGCCTTTCGGCTACACCTTC
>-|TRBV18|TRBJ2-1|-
CASSPQNEQFF
TGTGCCAGCTCACCTCAGAATGAGCAGTTCTTC
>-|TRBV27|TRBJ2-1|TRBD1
CASSFGTGITNEQFF
TGTGCCAGCAGTTTCGGGACAGGGATAACAAATGAGCAGTTCTTC
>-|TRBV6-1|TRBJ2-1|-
CASSVGAASSYNEQFF
TGTGCCAGCAGTGTCGGGGCAGCGAGCTCCTACAATGAGCAGTTCTTC
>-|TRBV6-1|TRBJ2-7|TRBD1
CASSARDRPFDEQYF
TGTGCCAGCAGTGCTCGGGACAGGCCCTTTGACGAGCAGTACTTC
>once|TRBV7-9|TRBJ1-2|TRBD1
CASSSTGGSDGYTF
TGTGCCAGCAGCTCAACAGGGGGCTCAGATGGCTACACCTTC
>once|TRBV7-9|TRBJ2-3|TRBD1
CASSLTGGAADTQYF
TGTGCCAGCAGCTTAACAGGGGGCGCGGCAGATACGCAGTATTTT
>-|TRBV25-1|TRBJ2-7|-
CASSDPFEQYF
TGTGCCAGCAGTGACCCCTTCGAACAGTACTTC
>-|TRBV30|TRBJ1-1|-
CAWNGPPEAFF
TGTGCCTGGAACGGGCCTCCCGAGGCTTTCTTT
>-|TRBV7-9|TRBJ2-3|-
CASSSIAETEDTQYF
TGTGCCAGCAGCTCCATAGCGGAAACGGAAGATACGCAGTATTTT
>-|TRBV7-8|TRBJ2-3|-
CASSLWAGDTQYF
TGTGCCAGCAGCTTATGGGCGGGAGATACGCAGTATTTT
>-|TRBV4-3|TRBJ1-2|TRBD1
CASSQFTGGGYGYTF
TGCGCCAGCAGCCAATTCACAGGGGGTGGCTATGGCTACACCTTC
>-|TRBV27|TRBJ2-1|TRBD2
CASSLLAGVRDEQFF
TGTGCCAGCAGTTTGTTGGCGGGAGTCAGGGATGAGCAGTTCTTC
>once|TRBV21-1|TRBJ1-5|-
CASSLDGGEGSNQPQHF
TGTGCCAGCAGCCTAGATGGTGGGGAAGGGAGCAATCAGCCCCAGCATTTT
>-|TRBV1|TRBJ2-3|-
CTSSQDEREGTDTQYF
TGCACCAGCAGCCAAGATGAGCGGGAGGGCACAGATACGCAGTATTTT
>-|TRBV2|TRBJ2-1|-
CASEGIDTQQFF
TGTGCCAGCGAGGGGATAGACACCCAGCAGTTCTTC